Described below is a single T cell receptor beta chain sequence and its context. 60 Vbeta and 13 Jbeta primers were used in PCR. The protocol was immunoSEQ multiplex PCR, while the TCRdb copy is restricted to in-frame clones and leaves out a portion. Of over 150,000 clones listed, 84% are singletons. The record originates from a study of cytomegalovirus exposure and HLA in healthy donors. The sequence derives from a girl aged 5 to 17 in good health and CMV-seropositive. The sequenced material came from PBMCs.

CDR3 in amino acids: CASSRGGGMNTEAFF. The DNA of the CDR3 is TGTGCCAGCAGTCGGGGAGGGGGGATGAACACTGAAGCTTTCTTT. This rearrangement joins TRBV28 to TRBJ1-1, with D possibly being TRBD1 (6 bases). Germline CDR1 and CDR2: MDHEN and SYDVKM. The CDR3 contains 15 residues. V was trimmed by 5 bases and J by 0 bases, leaving 13 bases between them.